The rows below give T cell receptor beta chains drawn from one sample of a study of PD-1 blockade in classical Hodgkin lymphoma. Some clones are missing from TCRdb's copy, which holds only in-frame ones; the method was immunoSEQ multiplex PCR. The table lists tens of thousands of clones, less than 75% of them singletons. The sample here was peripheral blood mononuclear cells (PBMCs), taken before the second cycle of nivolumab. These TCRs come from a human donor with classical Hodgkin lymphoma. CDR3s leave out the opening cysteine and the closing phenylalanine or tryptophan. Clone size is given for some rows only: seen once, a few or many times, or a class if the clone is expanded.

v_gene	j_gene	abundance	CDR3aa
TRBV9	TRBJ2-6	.	ASSVGSGANVLT
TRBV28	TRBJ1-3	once	ASQRNTIY
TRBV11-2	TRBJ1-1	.	ASSLPGLGTEAF
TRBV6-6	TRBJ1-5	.	ASRRAGQPQH
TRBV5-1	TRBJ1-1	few	ASSLEPGQGYTEAF
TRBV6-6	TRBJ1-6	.	ASSYRGGPLH
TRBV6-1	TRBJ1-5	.	ASSEVDRAAQPQH
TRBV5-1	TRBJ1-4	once	ASSLGQGNEKLF
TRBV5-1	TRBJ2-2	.	ASSLAGGGQNTGELF
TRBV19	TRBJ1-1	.	ASSTRRGNTEAF
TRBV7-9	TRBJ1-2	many	ASSFGQGGGYT
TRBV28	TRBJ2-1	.	ASSLKGVYNEQF
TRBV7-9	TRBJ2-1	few	ASSIQGATYNEQF
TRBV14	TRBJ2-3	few	ASSQRGTSGRTDTQY
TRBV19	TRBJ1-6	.	ASSLLDSPLH
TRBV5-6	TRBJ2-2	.	ASSLAGLATGELF
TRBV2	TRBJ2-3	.	ASRSVTDTQY
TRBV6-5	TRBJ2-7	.	ASSLLTGGLYEQY
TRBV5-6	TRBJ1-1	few	ASSLRRGSLNTEAF
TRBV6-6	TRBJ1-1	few	ASSPRGAAEAF
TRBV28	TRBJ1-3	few	ASSPQTGAGNTIY
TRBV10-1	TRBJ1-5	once	ASSRSSRDRVSDQPQH
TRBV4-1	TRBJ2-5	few	ASSPSGTSKETQY
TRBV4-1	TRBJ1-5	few	ASSQADRDRQPQH
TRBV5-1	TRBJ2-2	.	ASSPLGRGGLTGELF
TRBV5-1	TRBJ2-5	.	ASKREGVSGETQY
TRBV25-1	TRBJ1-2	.	ASSNNYGYT
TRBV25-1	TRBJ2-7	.	ASSSYEQY
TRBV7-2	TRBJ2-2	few	ASSPRAGGPGELF
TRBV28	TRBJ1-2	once	ASSFLTGPNYGYT
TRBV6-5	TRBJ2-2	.	ASRGLAGGVGELF
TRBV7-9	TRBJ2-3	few	ASSLSADTQY
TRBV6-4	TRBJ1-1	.	ASSEGGAGEAF
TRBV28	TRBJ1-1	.	ASSFGQNTEAF
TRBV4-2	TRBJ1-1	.	ASSSSDRDYTEAF
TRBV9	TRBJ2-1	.	ASSPSSEPYNEQF
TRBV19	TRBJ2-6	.	ATTGALGANVLT
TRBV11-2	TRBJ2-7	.	ASSLGFYRSSYEQY
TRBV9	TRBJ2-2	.	ASSGPPRRTADLNTGELF
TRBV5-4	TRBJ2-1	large	ASSFIAGAYNEQF
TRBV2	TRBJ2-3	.	ASSEEGGGVTDTQY
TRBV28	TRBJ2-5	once	ASSGSGGPTQY
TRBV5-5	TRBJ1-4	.	ASSLTVPEWDEKLF
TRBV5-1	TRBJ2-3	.	ASSVPSSDERKGTDTQY
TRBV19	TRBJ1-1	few	ASSPLYRVGVGTEAF
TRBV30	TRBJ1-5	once	AGGQGLDQPQH